This is a list of T cell receptor beta chains from one sample in a study of HIV-infected children after antiretroviral therapy interruption. TCRdb recomputed calls from the 3' RACE reads with MiXCR, one row per CDR3 protein. Of some 41,000 distinct CDR3 sequences listed, approximately 7% are singletons. This specimen consisted of CD45RA+ CD4+ T cells from PBMCs, pooled from several time points, obtained from a donor given antiretroviral therapy, either interrupted or continuous. These receptors all come from a pool of human donors with HIV. The CDR3 runs from the conserved cysteine through the conserved F or W. The D gene is left open where the match is weak. The size field is filled for only some rows; it gives once, few, many or a size class.

V gene	J gene	CDR3 length	D gene	clone size	CDR3 DNA	CDR3 protein
TRBV20-1	TRBJ1-5	14	NA	NA	TGCAGTGCTAGAGTTCAGGGCAGCAATCAGCCCCAGCATTTT	CSARVQGSNQPQHF
TRBV29-1	TRBJ2-7	14	NA	many	TGCAGCGTTGAGAGGGCAGGGAATAGCCACGAGCAGTACTTC	CSVERAGNSHEQYF
TRBV14	TRBJ1-2	15	TRBD1	few	TGTGCCAGCAGCCAATCGCTACAGGGGGACTATGGCTACACCTTC	CASSQSLQGDYGYTF
TRBV7-2	TRBJ2-3	16	TRBD2	many	TGTGCCAGCAGCCCGGGGACTAGCGCTAGCACAGATACGCAGTATTTT	CASSPGTSASTDTQYF
TRBV27	TRBJ2-3	14	NA	many	TGTGCCAGCAGTTCTCGCGGGGGCACAGATACGCAGTATTTT	CASSSRGGTDTQYF
TRBV10-2	TRBJ1-1	15	NA	many	TGCGCCAGCAGTGGGTCCTTGGTTGGGGGGACTGAAGCTTTCTTT	CASSGSLVGGTEAFF
TRBV3-1	TRBJ1-2	15	NA	many	TGTGCCAGCAGCCAAGCTGCCCTGATCGGCTATGGCTACACCTTC	CASSQAALIGYGYTF
TRBV5-1	TRBJ2-7	12	NA	many	TGCGCCAGCAGGTATTGGGGCCGCGAGCAGTACTTC	CASRYWGREQYF
TRBV7-3	TRBJ2-1	12	TRBD2	many	TGTCCAGGACTAGCGGAACCTTCTGAGCAGTTCTTC	CPGLAEPSEQFF
TRBV10-2	TRBJ2-1	15	NA	few	TGCGCCAGCAGTCCCCCGGGACCTCCTCGGAATGAGCAGTTCTTC	CASSPPGPPRNEQFF
TRBV27	TRBJ2-2	13	NA	few	TGTGCCAGCAGGCTCTCTAGCACCGGGGAGCTGTTTTTT	CASRLSSTGELFF
TRBV6-1	TRBJ2-5	16	TRBD1	few	TGTGCCAGCAGCCGCGGACAGGGGGCAGTAAAGGAGACCCAGTACTTC	CASSRGQGAVKETQYF
TRBV6-7	TRBJ2-7	16	NA	few	TGTGCCAGCAGTTCCCTCGGACAGCTAAGGGCCTACGAGCAGTACTTC	CASSSLGQLRAYEQYF
TRBV28	TRBJ2-2	14	NA	NA	TGTGCCAGCAGTTCCCCTTCGAACACCGGGGAGCTGTTTTTT	CASSSPSNTGELFF
TRBV27	TRBJ1-2	15	NA	many	TGTGCCAGCAGTTCTTATCCCGGACAGCTCTATGGCTACACCTTC	CASSSYPGQLYGYTF
TRBV19	TRBJ1-1	14	NA	NA	TGTGCCAGTAGTATGGCAGGAGGGCGGGCTGAAGCTTTCTTT	CASSMAGGRAEAFF
TRBV3-1	TRBJ2-2	14	NA	many	TGTGCCAACAGCCAAGCGACGAACACCGGGGAGCTGTTTTTT	CANSQATNTGELFF
TRBV29-1	TRBJ2-1	15	NA	many	TGCAGCGTTTCCCCCCCGCGGACAGCGTACAATGAGCAGTTCTTC	CSVSPPRTAYNEQFF
TRBV6-5	TRBJ2-3	16	NA	few	TGTGCCAGCAGTTACTGGGCGGGGACAAGCACAGATACGCAGTATTTT	CASSYWAGTSTDTQYF
TRBV21-1	TRBJ2-2	16	NA	few	TGTGCCAGCAGCAAAATAGGGCCCCCGGGCACCGGGGAGCTGTTTTTT	CASSKIGPPGTGELFF
TRBV15	TRBJ2-1	14	TRBD2	many	TGTGCCACCAGGAGACTAGCGGGAGTAGGTGAGCAGTTCTTC	CATRRLAGVGEQFF
TRBV6-6	TRBJ2-6	16	NA	many	TGTGCCAGCAGTTACACAACAGGCTCTGGGGCCAACGTCCTGACTTTC	CASSYTTGSGANVLTF
TRBV15	TRBJ1-2	17	TRBD1	many	TGTGCCACCAGCAGAGATCGCTACCTGACAGGGGACTATGGCTACACCTTC	CATSRDRYLTGDYGYTF
TRBV12-3/TRBV12-4	TRBJ1-2	16	TRBD1	many	TGTGCCAGCAGCTTTAGGAATGGACAGGTCCTCTATGGCTACACCTTC	CASSFRNGQVLYGYTF
TRBV18	TRBJ1-1	14	NA	NA	TGTGCCAGCTCACCACCAGCCGGACACACTGAAGCTTTCTTT	CASSPPAGHTEAFF
TRBV20-1	TRBJ2-7	11	TRBD1	NA	TGTGGCTGCGACAGGGCCTACGAGCAGTACTTC	CGCDRAYEQYF
TRBV2	TRBJ2-2	15	TRBD2	many	TGTGCCGGCGCTCAAGCGGGAGGTTTCGCCGGGGAGCTGTTTTTT	CAGAQAGGFAGELFF
TRBV19	TRBJ2-3	14	NA	once	TGTGCCAGTAGAAGACAGTCTAGCACAGATACGCAGTATTTT	CASRRQSSTDTQYF
TRBV20-1	TRBJ1-4	13	TRBD1	many	TGCAGTGCTCCACAGGGGGCGGTTGAAAAACTGTTTTTT	CSAPQGAVEKLFF
TRBV4-2	TRBJ1-3	16	NA	many	TGTGCCAGCAGCCAAGACGCCCCAGGGAGCGGAAACACCATATATTTT	CASSQDAPGSGNTIYF
TRBV2	TRBJ2-5	13	TRBD1	NA	TGTGCCAGCAGACGGGACAGGGAAGAGACCCAGTACTTC	CASRRDREETQYF
TRBV7-2	TRBJ2-1	15	TRBD2	many	TGTGCCAGCAGCTTATCCGGGGGGGCCATCTATGAGCAGTTCTTC	CASSLSGGAIYEQFF
TRBV20-1	TRBJ2-3	13	TRBD1	many	TGCAGTGCCAGGACAGGGTCCACAGATACGCAGTATTTT	CSARTGSTDTQYF
TRBV14	TRBJ1-1	14	TRBD1	NA	TGTGCCAGCAGCCTGGGACAGATGAACACTGAAGCTTTCTTT	CASSLGQMNTEAFF
TRBV25-1	TRBJ2-1	11	NA	many	TGTGCCAGCAGTGCGAAGGGTGAGCAGTTCTTC	CASSAKGEQFF
TRBV19	TRBJ2-2	16	NA	many	TGTGCCAGTAGTTCGGTGGGACAAAGCTTCACCGGGGAGCTGTTTTTT	CASSSVGQSFTGELFF
TRBV4-2	TRBJ2-7	17	NA	few	TGTGCCAGCAGCCAAGATTACCGAGGACACCTTCCCTACGAGCAGTACTTC	CASSQDYRGHLPYEQYF
TRBV19	TRBJ2-1	15	NA	many	TGTGCCAGTAGTACTGGAGCAGCATCCTACAATGAGCAGTTCTTC	CASSTGAASYNEQFF
TRBV12-3/TRBV12-4	TRBJ1-1	12	NA	NA	TGTGCCAGCAGTCTTGGACAGAATGGGGCTTTCTTT	CASSLGQNGAFF
TRBV24-1	TRBJ2-1	16	TRBD1	many	TGTGCCACCAGTGGAAGTCGGGACAGGGGATACAATGAGCAGTTCTTC	CATSGSRDRGYNEQFF
TRBV28	TRBJ1-1	17	NA	many	TGTGCCAGCACCTCGCCCCCGGGCCCCGTGGGGAACACTGAAGCTTTCTTT	CASTSPPGPVGNTEAFF
TRBV20-1	TRBJ2-4	11	NA	many	TGCAGCGCTACTTGGGGAGACATTCAGTACTTC	CSATWGDIQYF